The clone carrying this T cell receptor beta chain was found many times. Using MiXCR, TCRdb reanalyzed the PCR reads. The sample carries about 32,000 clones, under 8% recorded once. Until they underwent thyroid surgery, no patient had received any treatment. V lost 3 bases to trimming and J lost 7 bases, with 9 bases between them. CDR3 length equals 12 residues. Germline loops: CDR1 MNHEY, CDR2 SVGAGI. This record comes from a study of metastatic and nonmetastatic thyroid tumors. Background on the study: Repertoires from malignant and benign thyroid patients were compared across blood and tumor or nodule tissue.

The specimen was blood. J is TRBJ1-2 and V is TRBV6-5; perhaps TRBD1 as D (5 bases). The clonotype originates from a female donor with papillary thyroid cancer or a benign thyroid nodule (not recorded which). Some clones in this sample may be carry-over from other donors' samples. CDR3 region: CASSYPGSGYTF. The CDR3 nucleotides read TGTGCCAGCAGTTATCCAGGGTCTGGCTACACCTTC.